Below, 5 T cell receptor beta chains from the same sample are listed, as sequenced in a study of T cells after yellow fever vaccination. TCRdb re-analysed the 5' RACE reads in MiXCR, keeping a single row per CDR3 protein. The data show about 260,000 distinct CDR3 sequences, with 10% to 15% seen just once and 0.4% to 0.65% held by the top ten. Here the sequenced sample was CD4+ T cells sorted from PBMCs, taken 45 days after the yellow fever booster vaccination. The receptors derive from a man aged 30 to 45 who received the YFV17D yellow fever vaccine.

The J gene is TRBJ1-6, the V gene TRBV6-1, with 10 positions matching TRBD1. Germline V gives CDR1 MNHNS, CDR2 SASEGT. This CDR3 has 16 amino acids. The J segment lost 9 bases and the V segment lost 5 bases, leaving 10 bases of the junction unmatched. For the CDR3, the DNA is TGTGCCAGCAGTCCAGGGACAGGGGACTTTGTTTCACCCCTCCACTTT. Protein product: CASSPGTGDFVSPLHF.

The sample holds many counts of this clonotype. The CDR3 protein is CASSRLNGELFF. In DNA, the CDR3 is TGTGCCAGCAGCCGGTTGAACGGGGAGCTGTTTTTT. The chain joins TRBV7-6 to TRBJ2-2, with unresolved D. The CDR3 length is 12 residues. Germline values: CDR1 SGHVS, CDR2 FNYEAQ. V was trimmed by 5 bases and J by 7 bases, leaving 8 bases between them.

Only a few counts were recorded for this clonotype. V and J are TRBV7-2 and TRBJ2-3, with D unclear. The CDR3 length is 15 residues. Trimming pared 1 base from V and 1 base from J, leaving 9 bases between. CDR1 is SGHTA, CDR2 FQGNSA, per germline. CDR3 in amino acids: CASSLVESGTDTQYF. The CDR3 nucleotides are TGTGCCAGCAGCTTAGTTGAGTCAGGCACAGATACGCAGTATTTT.

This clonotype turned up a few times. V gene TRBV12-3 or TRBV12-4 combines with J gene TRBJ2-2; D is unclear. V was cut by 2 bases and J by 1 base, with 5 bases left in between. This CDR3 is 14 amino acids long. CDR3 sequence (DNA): TGTGCCAGCAGTTTAAATATGAACACCGGGGAGCTGTTTTTT. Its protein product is CASSLNMNTGELFF.

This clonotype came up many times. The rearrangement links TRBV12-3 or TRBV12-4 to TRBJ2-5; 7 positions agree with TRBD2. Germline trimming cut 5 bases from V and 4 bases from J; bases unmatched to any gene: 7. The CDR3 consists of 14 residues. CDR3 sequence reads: CASSRTGGPETQYF. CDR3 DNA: TGTGCCAGCAGTCGAACGGGAGGTCCAGAGACCCAGTACTTC.